These 2 T cell receptor beta chains were all obtained from the same sample, sequenced in a study of post-analysis software for immune sequencing data. Study-level results: TRBV5-6, TRBV5-1 and TRBV20-1 belonged to a set of about five TRBV segments that were more frequent in patients than controls.

Unique molecular identifiers were carried by the TCR beta cDNA libraries. From the PCR reads, TCRdb called clonotypes with MiXCR, one entry per CDR3 protein. The sample has some 700,000 distinct CDR3 sequences, approximately 59% seen once. Antigens for these TCRs are unknown. The sequencing sample was made of blood. These receptors were obtained from a girl aged 2 to 9 with multiple sclerosis.

The chain combines TRBV15 with TRBJ1-6; D is uncertain. Between the trimmed V and J ends, which lost 0 bases and 9 bases, there was a span of 12 bases. This CDR3 spans 15 amino acids. From germline, CDR1 is LNHNV and CDR2 YYDKDF (reference sequence). The DNA of the CDR3 is TGTGCCACCAGCAGAGATCTGGGTCTAGGTTCACCCCTCCACTTT. Protein: CATSRDLGLGSPLHF.

The chain is built from TRBV11-1 and TRBJ2-5, with D tentatively TRBD2 (5 bases). Per the germline V gene, CDR1 is SGHAT and CDR2 is FQDESV (reference sequence). CDR3 length equals 12 residues. The germline V and J ends were trimmed by 7 bases and 7 bases, with 13 bases remaining between them. The CDR3 loop reads CASTTGKGTQYF. CDR3 DNA sequence: TGTGCCAGCACCACCGGGAAGGGGACCCAGTACTTC.